This T cell receptor (beta chain) comes out of a study of CD8 T cells in Susac syndrome. Germline V gene sequence: CDR1 SQVTM, CDR2 ANQGSEA. The CDR3 loop spans 13 amino acids. Deletions cut 4 bases from V and 4 bases from J, with 10 bases between. CD8+ and CD4+ T cells from blood underwent TCR beta sequencing. It was healthy donors who served as the controls, matched for age and sex. The authors negatively isolated CD8+ and CD4+ T cells and FACS-enriched TEMRA cells. A quantity of about 0.45 to 1 ug RNA underwent reverse transcription using random hexamers. Multiplex PCR with immunoSEQ amplified the TCR beta CDR3 across 54 Vbeta and 13 Jbeta. A single record per CDR3 protein comes from TCRdb applying MiXCR to the immunoSEQ multiplex PCR reads. This sample has around 200,000 distinct CDR3 sequences, with 85% to 95% found just once.

The gene calls are TRBV29-1 and TRBJ1-4; D call uncertain. Sample: CD4+ T cells from PBMCs. This receptor was obtained from a human donor in good health. The CDR3 reads CSVAGQDNEKLFF. The DNA of the CDR3 is TGCAGCGTTGCTGGGCAGGATAATGAAAAACTGTTTTTT.